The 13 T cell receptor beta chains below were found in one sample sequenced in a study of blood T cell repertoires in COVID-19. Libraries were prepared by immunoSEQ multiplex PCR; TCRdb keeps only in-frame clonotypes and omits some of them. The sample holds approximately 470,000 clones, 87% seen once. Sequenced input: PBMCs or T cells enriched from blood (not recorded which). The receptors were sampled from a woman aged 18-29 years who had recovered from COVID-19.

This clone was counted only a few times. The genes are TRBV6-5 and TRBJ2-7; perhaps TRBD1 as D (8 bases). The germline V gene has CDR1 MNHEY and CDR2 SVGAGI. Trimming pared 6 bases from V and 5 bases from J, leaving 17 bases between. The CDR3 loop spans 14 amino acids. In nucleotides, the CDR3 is TGTGCCAGCAGCTTAACAGGGGGGGGAAACGAGCAGTACTTC. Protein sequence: CASSLTGGGNEQYF.

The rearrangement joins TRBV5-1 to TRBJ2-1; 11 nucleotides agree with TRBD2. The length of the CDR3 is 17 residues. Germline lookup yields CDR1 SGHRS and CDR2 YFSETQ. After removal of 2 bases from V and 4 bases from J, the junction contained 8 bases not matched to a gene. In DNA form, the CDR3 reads TGCGCCAGCAGCTTAGCTAGCGGGGGGCTAGGGTACAATGAGCAGTTCTTC. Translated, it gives CASSLASGGLGYNEQFF.

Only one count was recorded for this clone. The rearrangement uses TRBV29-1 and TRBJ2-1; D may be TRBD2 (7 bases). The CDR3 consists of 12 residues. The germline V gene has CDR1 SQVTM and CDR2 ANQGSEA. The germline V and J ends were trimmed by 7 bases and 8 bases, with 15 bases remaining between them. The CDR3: CSAEEGGYEQFF. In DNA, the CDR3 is TGCAGCGCCGAAGAGGGGGGGTATGAGCAGTTCTTC.

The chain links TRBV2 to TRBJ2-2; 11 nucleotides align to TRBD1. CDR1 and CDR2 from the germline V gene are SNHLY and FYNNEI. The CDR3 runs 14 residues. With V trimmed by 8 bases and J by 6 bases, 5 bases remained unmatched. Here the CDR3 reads CASLRDRGSGELFF. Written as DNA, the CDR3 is TGTGCCAGCCTTCGGGACAGGGGGTCCGGGGAGCTGTTTTTT. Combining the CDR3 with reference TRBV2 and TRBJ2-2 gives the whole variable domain EPEVTQTPSHQVTQMGQEVILRCVPISNHLYFYWYRQILGQKVEFLVSFYNNEISEKSEIFDDQFSVERPDGSNFTLKIRSTKLEDSAMYFCASLRDRGSGELFFGEGSRLTVL.

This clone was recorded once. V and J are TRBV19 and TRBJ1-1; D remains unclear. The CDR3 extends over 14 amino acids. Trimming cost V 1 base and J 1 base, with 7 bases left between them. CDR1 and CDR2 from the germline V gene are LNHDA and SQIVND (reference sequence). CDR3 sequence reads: CASSIAGRNTEAFF. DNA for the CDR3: TGTGCCAGTAGTATAGCCGGGAGGAACACTGAAGCTTTCTTT.

CDR3 sequence (DNA): TGCGCCAGCAGCCAAGAGTCAGGGGGCTGGCCCCAGCATTTT. It is translated as CASSQESGGWPQHF. The chain couples TRBV4-1 to TRBJ1-5, with 8 bases identical to TRBD1. The V and J ends lost 0 bases and 9 bases, in that order; junction bases with no gene match: 4. This CDR3 contains 14 residues. Looked up from germline, CDR1 is MGHRA and CDR2 is YSYEKL.

CDR3 sequence (DNA): TGTGCCAGTAGAAGGGGAAGGGAGGAGGGCACTGAAGCTTTCTTT. Translation gives CASRRGREEGTEAFF. This chain uses TRBV19 with TRBJ1-1, with D maybe TRBD1 (5 bases). CDR3 length: 15 amino acids. Germline V gives CDR1 LNHDA, CDR2 SQIVND (reference sequence). Deletions cut 6 bases from V and 4 bases from J, with 18 bases between.

CDR3 in amino acids: CSVELRRIPDTEAFF. The DNA for the CDR3 is TGCAGCGTTGAATTAAGGAGGATACCGGACACTGAAGCTTTCTTT. The rearrangement links TRBV29-1 to TRBJ1-1; D is unclear. The CDR3 totals 15 residues. V lost 2 bases and J lost 3, with 16 bases in between. The V gene's germline CDR1 is SQVTM and CDR2 ANQGSEA.

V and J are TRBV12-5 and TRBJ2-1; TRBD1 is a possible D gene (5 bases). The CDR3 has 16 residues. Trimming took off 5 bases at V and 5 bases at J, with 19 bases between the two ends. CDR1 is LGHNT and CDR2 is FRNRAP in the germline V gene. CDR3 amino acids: CASGLLTATLNNEQFF. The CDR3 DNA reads TGTGCTAGTGGTCTCCTGACAGCCACCCTTAACAATGAGCAGTTCTTC.

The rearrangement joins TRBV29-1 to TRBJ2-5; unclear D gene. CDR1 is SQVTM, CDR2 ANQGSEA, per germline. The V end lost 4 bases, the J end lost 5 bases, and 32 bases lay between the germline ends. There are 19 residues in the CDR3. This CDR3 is CSVASRKWVAFGLSETQYF. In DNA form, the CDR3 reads TGCAGCGTTGCCTCGAGGAAGTGGGTTGCTTTTGGTCTTAGCGAGACCCAGTACTTC.

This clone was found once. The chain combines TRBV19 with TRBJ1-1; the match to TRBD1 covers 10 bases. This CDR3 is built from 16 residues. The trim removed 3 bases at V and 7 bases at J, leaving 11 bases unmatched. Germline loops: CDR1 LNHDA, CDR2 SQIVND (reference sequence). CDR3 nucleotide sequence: TGTGCCAGTAGTATCAGTTTAGACAGGGGGCTCGATGAAGCTTTCTTT. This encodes CASSISLDRGLDEAFF.

CDR3 nucleotides: TGTGCCAGCACATACGCTACCTACGAGCAGTACTTC. Translating it yields CASTYATYEQYF. The V gene is TRBV5-8, the J gene TRBJ2-7; no clear D. From germline, CDR1 is SGHTS and CDR2 YDEGEE. This CDR3 contains 12 residues. Trimming cost V 6 bases and J 2 bases, with 9 bases left between them.

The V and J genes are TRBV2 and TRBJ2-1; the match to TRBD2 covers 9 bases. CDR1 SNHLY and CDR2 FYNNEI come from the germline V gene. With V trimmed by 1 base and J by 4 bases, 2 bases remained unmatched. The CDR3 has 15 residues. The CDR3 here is CASSEETSGYNEQFF. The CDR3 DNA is TGTGCCAGCAGTGAAGAAACTAGCGGGTACAATGAGCAGTTCTTC.